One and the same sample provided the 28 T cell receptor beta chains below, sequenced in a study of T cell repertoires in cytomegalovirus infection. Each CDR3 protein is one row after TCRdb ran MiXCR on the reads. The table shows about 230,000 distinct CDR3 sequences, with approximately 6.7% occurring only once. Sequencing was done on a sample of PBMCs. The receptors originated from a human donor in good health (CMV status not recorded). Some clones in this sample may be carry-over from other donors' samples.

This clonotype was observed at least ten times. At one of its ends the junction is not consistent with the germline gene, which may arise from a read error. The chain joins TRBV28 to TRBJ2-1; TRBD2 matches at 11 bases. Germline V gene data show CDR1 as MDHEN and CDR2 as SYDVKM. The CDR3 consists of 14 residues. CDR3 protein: CASILSGLADEQFF. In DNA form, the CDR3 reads TGTGCCAGCATTTTATCGGGACTAGCGGATGAGCAGTTCTTC.

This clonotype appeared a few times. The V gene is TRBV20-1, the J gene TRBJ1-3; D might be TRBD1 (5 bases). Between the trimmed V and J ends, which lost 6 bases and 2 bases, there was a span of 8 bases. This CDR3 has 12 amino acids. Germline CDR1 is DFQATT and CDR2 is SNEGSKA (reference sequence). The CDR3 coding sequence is TGCAGTGCGGGGGAGACTGGAAACACCATATATTTT. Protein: CSAGETGNTIYF.

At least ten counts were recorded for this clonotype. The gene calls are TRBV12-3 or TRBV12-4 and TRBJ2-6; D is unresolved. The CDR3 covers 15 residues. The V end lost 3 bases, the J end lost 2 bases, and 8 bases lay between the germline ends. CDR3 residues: CASSFGSTGANVLTF. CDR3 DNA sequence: TGTGCCAGCAGTTTCGGATCTACTGGGGCCAACGTCCTGACTTTC.

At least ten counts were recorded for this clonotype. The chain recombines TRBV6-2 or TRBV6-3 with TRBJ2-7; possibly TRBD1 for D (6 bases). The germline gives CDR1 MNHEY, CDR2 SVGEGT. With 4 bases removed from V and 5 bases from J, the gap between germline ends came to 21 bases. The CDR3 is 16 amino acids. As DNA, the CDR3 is TGTGCCAGCAGTTCAAGACTACCGGGACATTCCCACGAGCAGTACTTC. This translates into CASSSRLPGHSHEQYF.

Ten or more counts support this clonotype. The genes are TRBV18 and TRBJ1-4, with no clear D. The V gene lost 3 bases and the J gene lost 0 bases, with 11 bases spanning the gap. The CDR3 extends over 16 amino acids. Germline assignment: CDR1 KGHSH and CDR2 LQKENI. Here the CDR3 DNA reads TGTGCCAGCTCACCTAAATCCGCGGCAACTAATGAAAAACTGTTTTTT. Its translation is CASSPKSAATNEKLFF.

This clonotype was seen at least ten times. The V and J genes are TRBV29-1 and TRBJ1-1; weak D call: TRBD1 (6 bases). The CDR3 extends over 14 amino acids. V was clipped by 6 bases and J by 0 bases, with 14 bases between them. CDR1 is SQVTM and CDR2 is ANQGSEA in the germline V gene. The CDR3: CSVGIGGMNTEAFF. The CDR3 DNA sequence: TGCAGCGTGGGGATAGGGGGGATGAACACTGAAGCTTTCTTT.

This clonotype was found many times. CDR3 sequence reads: CASSSRGRGGTEAFF. CDR3 nucleotides: TGTGCCAGCAGCTCCCGGGGACGAGGGGGCACTGAAGCTTTCTTT. This sequence joins TRBV11-3 and TRBJ1-1, with D possibly being TRBD1 (6 bases). The V and J ends lost 4 bases and 4 bases respectively, with 16 bases between them. The CDR3 is 15 residues long. Germline V gene data show CDR1 as SGHNT and CDR2 as YENEEA.

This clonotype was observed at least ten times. CDR3 region: CASSKQGAKTEAFF. In DNA, the CDR3 is TGTGCCAGCAGTAAACAGGGGGCGAAAACTGAAGCTTTCTTT. The chain links TRBV12-3 or TRBV12-4 to TRBJ1-1, with 9 bases aligning to TRBD1. This CDR3 is 14 amino acids long. With V trimmed by 5 bases and J by 5 bases, 6 bases remained unmatched.

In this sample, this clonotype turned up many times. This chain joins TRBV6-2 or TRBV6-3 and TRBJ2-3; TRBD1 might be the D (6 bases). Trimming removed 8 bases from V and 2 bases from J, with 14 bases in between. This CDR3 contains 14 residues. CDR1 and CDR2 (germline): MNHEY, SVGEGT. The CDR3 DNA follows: TGTGCCAGCCGAAAAACAGGGAACACAGATACGCAGTATTTT. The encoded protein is CASRKTGNTDTQYF.

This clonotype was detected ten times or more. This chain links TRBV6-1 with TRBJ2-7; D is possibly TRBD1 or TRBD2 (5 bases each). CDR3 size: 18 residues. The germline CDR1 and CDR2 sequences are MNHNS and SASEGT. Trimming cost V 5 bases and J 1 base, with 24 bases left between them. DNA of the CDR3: TGTGCCAGCAGTACTACCCGACAGCGGAGCCCGAAATCCTACGAGCAGTACTTC. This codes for CASSTTRQRSPKSYEQYF.

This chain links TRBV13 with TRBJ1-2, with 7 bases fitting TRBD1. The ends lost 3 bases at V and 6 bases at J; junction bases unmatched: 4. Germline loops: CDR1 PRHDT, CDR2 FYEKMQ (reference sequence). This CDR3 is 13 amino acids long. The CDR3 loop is CASSLARGHGYTF. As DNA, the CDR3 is TGTGCCAGCAGCTTGGCGAGGGGGCATGGCTACACCTTC.

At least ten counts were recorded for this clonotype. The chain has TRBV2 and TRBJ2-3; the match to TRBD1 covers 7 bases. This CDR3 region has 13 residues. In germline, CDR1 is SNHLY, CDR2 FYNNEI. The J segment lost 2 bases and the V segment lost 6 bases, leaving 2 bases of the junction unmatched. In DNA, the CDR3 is TGTGCCAGCAGGGACAGGCACACAGATACGCAGTATTTT. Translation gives CASRDRHTDTQYF. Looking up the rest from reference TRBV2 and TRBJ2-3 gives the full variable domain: EPEVTQTPSHQVTQMGQEVILRCVPISNHLYFYWYRQILGQKVEFLVSFYNNEISEKSEIFDDQFSVERPDGSNFTLKIRSTKLEDSAMYFCASRDRHTDTQYFGPGTRLTVL.

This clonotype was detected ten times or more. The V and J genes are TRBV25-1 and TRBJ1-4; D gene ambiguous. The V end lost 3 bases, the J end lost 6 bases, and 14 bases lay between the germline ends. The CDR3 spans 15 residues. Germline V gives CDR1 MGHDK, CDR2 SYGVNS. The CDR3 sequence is CASSDFSGSYEKLFF. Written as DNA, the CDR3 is TGTGCCAGCAGTGATTTTTCTGGGAGTTATGAAAAACTGTTTTTT.

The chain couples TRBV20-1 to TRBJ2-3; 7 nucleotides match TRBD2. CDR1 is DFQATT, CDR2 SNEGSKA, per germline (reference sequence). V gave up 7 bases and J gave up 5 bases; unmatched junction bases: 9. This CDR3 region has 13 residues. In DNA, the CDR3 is TGCAGTGTCGTCGGCGGGGGAGGAGATACGCAGTATTTT. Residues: CSVVGGGGDTQYF.

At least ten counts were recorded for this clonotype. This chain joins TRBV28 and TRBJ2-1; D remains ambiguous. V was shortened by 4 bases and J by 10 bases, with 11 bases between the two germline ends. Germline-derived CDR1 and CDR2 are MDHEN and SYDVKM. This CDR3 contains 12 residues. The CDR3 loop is CASSSPLGEQFF. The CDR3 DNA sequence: TGTGCCAGCAGTTCACCCTTGGGGGAGCAGTTCTTC.

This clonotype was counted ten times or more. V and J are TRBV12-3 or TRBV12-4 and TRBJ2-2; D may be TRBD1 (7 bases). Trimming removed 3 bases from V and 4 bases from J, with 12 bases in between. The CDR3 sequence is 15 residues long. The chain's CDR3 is CASSFGQEGTGELFF. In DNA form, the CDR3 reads TGTGCCAGCAGTTTTGGACAGGAGGGCACCGGGGAGCTGTTTTTT.

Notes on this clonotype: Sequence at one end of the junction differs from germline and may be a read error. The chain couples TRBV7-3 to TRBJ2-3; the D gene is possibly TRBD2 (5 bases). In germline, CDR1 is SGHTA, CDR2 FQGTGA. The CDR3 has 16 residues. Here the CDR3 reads CASSLPRTGYTDTRYF. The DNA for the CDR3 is TGTGCCAGCAGCTTACCCAGGACGGGGTACACAGATACGCGGTATTTT. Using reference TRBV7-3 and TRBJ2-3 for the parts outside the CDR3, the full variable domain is GAGVSQTPSNKVTEKGKYVELRCDPISGHTALYWYRQSLGQGPEFLIYFQGTGAADDSGLPNDRFFAVRPEGSVSTLKIQRTERGDSAVYLCASSLPRTGYTDTRYFGPGTRLTVL.

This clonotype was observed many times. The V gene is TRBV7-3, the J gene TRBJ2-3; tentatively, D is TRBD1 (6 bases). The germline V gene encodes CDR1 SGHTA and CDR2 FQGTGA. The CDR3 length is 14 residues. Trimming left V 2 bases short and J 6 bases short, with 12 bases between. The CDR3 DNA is TGTGCCAGCAGCTTAGTGGGGGCAGGGGATACGCAGTATTTT. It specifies CASSLVGAGDTQYF.

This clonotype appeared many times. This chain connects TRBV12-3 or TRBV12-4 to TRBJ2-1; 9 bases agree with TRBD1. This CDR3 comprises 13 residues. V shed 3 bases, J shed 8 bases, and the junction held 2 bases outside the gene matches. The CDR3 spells CASSLDRGDEQFF. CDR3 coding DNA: TGTGCCAGCAGTTTGGACAGGGGAGATGAGCAGTTCTTC.

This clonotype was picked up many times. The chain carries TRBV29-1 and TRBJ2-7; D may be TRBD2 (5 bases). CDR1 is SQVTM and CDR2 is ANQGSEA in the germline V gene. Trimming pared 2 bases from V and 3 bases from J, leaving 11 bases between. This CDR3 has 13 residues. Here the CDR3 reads CSVELGVGYEQYF. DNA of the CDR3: TGCAGCGTTGAACTCGGGGTCGGCTACGAGCAGTACTTC.

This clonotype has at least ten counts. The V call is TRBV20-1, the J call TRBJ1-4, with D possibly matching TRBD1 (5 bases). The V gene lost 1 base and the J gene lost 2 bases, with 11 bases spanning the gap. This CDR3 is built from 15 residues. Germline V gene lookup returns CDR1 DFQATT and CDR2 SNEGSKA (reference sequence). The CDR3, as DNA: TGCAGTGCTAGAGTCGGGGGAGAGACTAATGAAAAACTGTTTTTT. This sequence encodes CSARVGGETNEKLFF.

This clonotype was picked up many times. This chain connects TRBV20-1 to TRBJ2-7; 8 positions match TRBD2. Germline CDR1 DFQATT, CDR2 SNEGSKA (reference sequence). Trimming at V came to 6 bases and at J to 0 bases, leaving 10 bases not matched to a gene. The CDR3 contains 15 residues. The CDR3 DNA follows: TGCAGTGCCCGAGTGGGTCGGGGGGGCTCCTACGAGCAGTACTTC. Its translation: CSARVGRGGSYEQYF.

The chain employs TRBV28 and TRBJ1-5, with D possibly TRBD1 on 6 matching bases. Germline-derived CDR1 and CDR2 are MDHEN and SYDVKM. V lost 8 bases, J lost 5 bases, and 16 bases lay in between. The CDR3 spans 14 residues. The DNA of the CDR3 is TGTGCCAGCGGCCGGGGGCGGGAGGATCAGCCCCAGCATTTT. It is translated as CASGRGREDQPQHF. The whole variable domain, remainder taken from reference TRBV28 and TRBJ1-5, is DVKVTQSSRYLVKRTGEKVFLECVQDMDHENMFWYRQDPGLGLRLIYFSYDVKMKEKGDIPEGYSVSREKKERFSLILESASTNQTSMYLCASGRGREDQPQHFGDGTRLSIL.

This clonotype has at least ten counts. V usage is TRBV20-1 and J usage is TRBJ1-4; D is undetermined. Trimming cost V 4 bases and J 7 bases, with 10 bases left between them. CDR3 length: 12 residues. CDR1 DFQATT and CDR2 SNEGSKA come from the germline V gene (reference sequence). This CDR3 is CSANGILEKLFF. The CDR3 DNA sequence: TGCAGTGCTAACGGAATCCTTGAAAAACTGTTTTTT.

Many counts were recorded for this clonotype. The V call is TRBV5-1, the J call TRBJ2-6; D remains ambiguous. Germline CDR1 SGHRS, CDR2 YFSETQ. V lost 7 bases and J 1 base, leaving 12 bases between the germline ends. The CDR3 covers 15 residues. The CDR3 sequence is CASGALGSGANVLTF. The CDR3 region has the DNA TGCGCCAGCGGCGCTTTAGGGTCTGGGGCCAACGTCCTGACTTTC.

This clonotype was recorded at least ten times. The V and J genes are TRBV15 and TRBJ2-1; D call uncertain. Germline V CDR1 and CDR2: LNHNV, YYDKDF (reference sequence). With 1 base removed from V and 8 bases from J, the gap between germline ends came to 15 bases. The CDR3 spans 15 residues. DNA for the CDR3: TGTGCCACCAGCAGAGGGCCAGCGTCCCCAGATGAGCAGTTCTTC. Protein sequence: CATSRGPASPDEQFF.

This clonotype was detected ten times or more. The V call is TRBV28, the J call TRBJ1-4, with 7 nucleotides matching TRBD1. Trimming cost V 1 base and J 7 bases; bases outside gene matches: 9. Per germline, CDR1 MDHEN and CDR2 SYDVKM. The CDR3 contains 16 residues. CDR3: CASSLLSGGYSEKLFF. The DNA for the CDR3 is TGTGCCAGCAGTTTATTATCAGGGGGGTATAGTGAAAAACTGTTTTTT.

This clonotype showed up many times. The CDR3 DNA is TGTGCCAGCAGCTTAGACCTTATACAGGGGATGAACACTGAAGCTTTCTTT. Its translation: CASSLDLIQGMNTEAFF. This chain uses TRBV7-8 with TRBJ1-1; 7 nucleotides align to TRBD1. V gave up 1 base and J gave up 0 bases; unmatched junction bases: 8. Germline V gene sequence: CDR1 SGHVS, CDR2 FQNEAQ. This CDR3 comprises 17 residues.